This paragraph covers one TCR beta chain sequence. The CDR3 runs 21 residues. Germline CDR1 and CDR2: MNHNS and SASEGT. The ends lost 2 bases at V and 0 bases at J; junction bases unmatched: 17. The source of the sample is a study of control samples from healthy donors and cancer patients. Profiled with immunoSEQ multiplex PCR; TCRdb holds only in-frame clones, not every one. The sample has 75,000 to 80,000 clones; approximately 88% are singletons. This receptor was taken from a woman aged 45-65 years with colorectal cancer. The chain has TRBV6-1 and TRBJ2-3; 10 bases align to TRBD2. The sample comprised PBMCs. The CDR3 spells CASSENLIAGGTLTSTDTQYF. DNA for the CDR3: TGTGCCAGCAGTGAAAACCTGATAGCGGGGGGAACTTTAACTAGCACAGATACGCAGTATTTT.